The sample holds one count of the clone carrying this T cell receptor beta chain. The antigen is unknown. The PCR ran on 60 Vbeta and 13 Jbeta primers. Assay used: immunoSEQ multiplex PCR; TCRdb lists only in-frame clones, some missing. The repertoire holds around 160,000 clones, with approximately 79% as singletons. The source of the sample is a study of cytomegalovirus exposure and HLA in healthy donors. Study observations and caveats: In vitro, a few CMV-associated chains proved specific for CMV antigens. V- and J-gene trimming in TCR beta was tied to a missense DCLRE1C variant by an analysis performed later. In an earlier analysis, most TCR beta V segments were productive about 87% or about 30% of the time. The authors listed 150 or so TCR beta chains as cytomegalovirus-associated.

This receptor was obtained from a human donor in good health. Sample: PBMCs.

CDR3 DNA: TGCGCCAGCAGCGAGGGACAGGGGGGATTCACCGGGGAGCTGTTTTTT. Residues: CASSEGQGGFTGELFF. The rearrangement links TRBV4-1 to TRBJ2-2, with 11 bases identical to TRBD1. Per the germline V gene, CDR1 is MGHRA and CDR2 is YSYEKL. The V and J ends lost 5 bases and 4 bases, in that order; junction bases with no gene match: 6. The CDR3 covers 16 residues.